This T cell receptor beta chain was captured by sequencing in a study of PD-L1 blockade in urothelial cancer. Across the study: Blood was analyzed 3 weeks (second dose) and 6 weeks after treatment start. The median T cell count in blood samples was more than 110,000.

Germline values: CDR1 MDHEN, CDR2 SYDVKM. V shed 3 bases and J 2 bases; nucleotides not matched to a gene: 3. The CDR3 loop spans 14 amino acids. Assay used: immunoSEQ multiplex PCR; TCRdb lists only in-frame clones, some missing. The table includes some 74,000 clones, around four fifths detected once. Described time point: pretreatment peripheral blood. The source is a man aged 35 to 55 with urothelial cancer. The starting material was PBMCs, obtained around atezolizumab (anti-PD-L1) treatment. This chain links TRBV28 with TRBJ1-2; 7 bases agree with TRBD1. The CDR3, as DNA: TGTGCCAGCAGTTTGGGGACAGCCAACTATGGCTACACCTTC. Its translation is CASSLGTANYGYTF.